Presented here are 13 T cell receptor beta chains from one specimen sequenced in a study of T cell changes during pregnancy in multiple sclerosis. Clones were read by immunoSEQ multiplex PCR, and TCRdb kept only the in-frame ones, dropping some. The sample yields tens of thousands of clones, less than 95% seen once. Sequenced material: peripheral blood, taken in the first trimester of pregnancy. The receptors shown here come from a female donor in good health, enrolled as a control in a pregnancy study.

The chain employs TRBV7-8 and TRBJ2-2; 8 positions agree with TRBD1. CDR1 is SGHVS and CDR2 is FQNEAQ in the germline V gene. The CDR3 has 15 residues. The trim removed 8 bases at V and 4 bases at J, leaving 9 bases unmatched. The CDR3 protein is CASLPQGAGTGELFF. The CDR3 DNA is TGTGCCAGCTTGCCCCAGGGGGCCGGCACCGGGGAGCTGTTTTTT.

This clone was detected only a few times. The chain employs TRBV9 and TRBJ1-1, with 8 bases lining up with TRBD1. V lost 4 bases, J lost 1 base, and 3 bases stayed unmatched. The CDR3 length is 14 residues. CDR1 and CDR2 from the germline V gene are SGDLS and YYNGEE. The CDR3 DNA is TGTGCCAGCAGCCTACAGGGGGGGAACACTGAAGCTTTCTTT. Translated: CASSLQGGNTEAFF.

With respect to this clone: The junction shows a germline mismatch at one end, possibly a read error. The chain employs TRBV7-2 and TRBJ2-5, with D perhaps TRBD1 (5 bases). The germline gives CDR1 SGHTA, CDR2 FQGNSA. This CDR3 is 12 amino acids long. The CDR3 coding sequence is TGTGCCAGCAGCTCCCCCATGAGCCCAGGGAACTTC. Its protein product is CASSSPMSPGNF.

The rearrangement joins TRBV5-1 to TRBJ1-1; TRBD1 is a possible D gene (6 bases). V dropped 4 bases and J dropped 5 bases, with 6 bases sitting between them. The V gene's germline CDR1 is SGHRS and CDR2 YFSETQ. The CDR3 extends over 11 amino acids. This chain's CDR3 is CASSQGTEAFF. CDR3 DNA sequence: TGCGCCAGCAGCCAGGGGACTGAAGCTTTCTTT.

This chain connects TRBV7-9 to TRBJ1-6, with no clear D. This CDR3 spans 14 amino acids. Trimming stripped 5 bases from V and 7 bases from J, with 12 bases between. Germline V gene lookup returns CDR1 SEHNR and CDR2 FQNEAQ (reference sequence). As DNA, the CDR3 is TGTGCCAGCAGCCTTCAATCGGGGAATTCACCCCTCCACTTT. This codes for CASSLQSGNSPLHF.

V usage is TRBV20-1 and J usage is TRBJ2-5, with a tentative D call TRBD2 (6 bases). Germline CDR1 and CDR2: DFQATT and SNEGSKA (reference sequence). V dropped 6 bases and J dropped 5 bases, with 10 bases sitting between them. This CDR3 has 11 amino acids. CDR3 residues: CSARRGETQYF. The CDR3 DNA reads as TGCAGTGCGCGGAGGGGTGAGACCCAGTACTTC.

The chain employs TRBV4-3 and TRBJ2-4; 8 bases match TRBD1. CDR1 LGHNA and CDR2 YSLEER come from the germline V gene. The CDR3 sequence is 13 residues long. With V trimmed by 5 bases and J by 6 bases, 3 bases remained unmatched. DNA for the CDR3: TGCGCCAGCAGCACAGGACAGGGAAACATTCAGTACTTC. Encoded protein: CASSTGQGNIQYF.

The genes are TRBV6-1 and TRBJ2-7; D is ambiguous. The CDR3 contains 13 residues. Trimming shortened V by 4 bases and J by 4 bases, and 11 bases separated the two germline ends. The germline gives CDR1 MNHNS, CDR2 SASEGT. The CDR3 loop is CASSVSNFYEQYF. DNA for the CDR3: TGTGCCAGCAGTGTTAGCAACTTTTACGAGCAGTACTTC.

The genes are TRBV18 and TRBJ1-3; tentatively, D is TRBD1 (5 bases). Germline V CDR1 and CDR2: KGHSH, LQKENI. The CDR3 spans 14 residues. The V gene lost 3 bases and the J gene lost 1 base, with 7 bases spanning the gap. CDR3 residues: CASSPTGSGNTIYF. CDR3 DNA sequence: TGTGCCAGCTCACCTACAGGATCTGGAAACACCATATATTTT.

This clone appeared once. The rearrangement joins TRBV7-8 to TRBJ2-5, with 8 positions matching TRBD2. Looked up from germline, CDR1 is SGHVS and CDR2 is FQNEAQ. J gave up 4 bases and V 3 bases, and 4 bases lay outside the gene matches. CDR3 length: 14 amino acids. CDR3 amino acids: CASSLRGAAETQYF. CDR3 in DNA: TGTGCCAGCAGCTTGCGGGGGGCCGCAGAGACCCAGTACTTC. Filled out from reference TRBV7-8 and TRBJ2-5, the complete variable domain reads GAGVSQSPRYKVAKRGQDVALRCDPISGHVSLFWYQQALGQGPEFLTYFQNEAQLDKSGLPSDRFFAERPEGSVSTLKIQRTQQEDSAVYLCASSLRGAAETQYFGPGTRLLVL.

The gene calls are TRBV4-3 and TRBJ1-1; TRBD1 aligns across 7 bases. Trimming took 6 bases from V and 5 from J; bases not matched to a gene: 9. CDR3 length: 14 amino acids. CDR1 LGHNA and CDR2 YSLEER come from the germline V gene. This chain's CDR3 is CASSRQGRGTEAFF. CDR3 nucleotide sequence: TGCGCCAGCAGTAGACAGGGAAGAGGAACTGAAGCTTTCTTT.

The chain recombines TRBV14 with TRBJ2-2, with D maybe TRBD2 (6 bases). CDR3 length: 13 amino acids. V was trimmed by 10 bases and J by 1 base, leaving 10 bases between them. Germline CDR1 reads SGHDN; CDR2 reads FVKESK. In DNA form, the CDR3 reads TGTGCCACAGACGGGGGGAACACCGGGGAGCTGTTTTTT. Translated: CATDGGNTGELFF.

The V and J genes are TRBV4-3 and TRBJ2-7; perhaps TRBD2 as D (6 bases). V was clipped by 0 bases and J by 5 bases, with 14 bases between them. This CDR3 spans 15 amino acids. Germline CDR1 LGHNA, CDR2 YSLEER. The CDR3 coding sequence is TGCGCCAGCAGCCAAGACTGGGACGGGGAGGACGAGCAGTACTTC. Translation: CASSQDWDGEDEQYF.